This note documents a single T cell receptor (beta chain) sequence. Patients were excluded for uncontrolled infection, other autoimmune disease, pregnancy or lactation. The data derive from a study of T cells in Graves' hyperthyroidism and ophthalmopathy. Trimming shortened V by 0 bases and J by 6 bases, and 7 bases separated the two germline ends. Germline lookup yields CDR1 KGHDR and CDR2 SFDVKD. The length of the CDR3 is 13 residues. From RNA transcripts, TCR beta CDR3 regions were amplified. The HTBI set primed first-round TCR CDR3 RT-PCR. TCRdb called the multiplex PCR reads again in MiXCR, with one record for every CDR3 protein. Among about 250,000 distinct CDR3 sequences listed, over 20% were seen once.

The origin of this receptor is a woman aged 40 to 50 with Graves' ophthalmopathy. V usage is TRBV24-1 and J usage is TRBJ1-2; D perhaps matches TRBD1 (5 bases). The sequenced sample consisted of blood. CDR3 in DNA: TGTGCCACCAGTGATTTGTGGGGGAATGGCTACACCTTC. Its translation is CATSDLWGNGYTF.